This TCR beta chain came from a study of beta chain features in type 1 diabetes. Over 95% purity was reached by all sorted populations. V lost 4 bases, J lost 0 bases, and 10 bases lay in between. CDR3 size: 15 residues. CDR1 and CDR2 from the germline V gene are MNHEY and SMNVEV (reference sequence). Study-level points and caveats: A pattern of fewer insertions and more deletions at VDJ junctions was seen in type 1 diabetes patients. Here, the possible influence of HLA type (on TCRB rearrangement) remained unresolved. Shortening that was moderate but significant affected the TCRB CDR3s of Type 1 diabetes patients in all four CD4+ subsets.

The sequenced template was cDNA made from the entire isolated RNA. Repertoires were generated with immunoSEQ multiplex PCR, while TCRdb's copy carries only in-frame clones and drops some. The sample shows 600,000 or so clones, over 11% of them seen only once. On this clone: Its specificity is unknown.

Sample: naive CD4+ T cells from blood. V is TRBV27 and J is TRBJ1-3, with TRBD1 as a possible D gene (6 bases). This sequence was found in a man aged 18 to 35 with type 1 diabetes. CDR3 DNA: TGTGCCAGCAGTTATACAGGGTTCTCTGGAAACACCATATATTTT. This gives the protein CASSYTGFSGNTIYF.